This T cell receptor (beta chain) was sequenced for a study of immune evolution from preneoplasia to lung adenocarcinoma. Study-wide results and limits: Top clone frequencies peaked in normal lung, apparently declining through invasive adenocarcinoma.

Patient tissue came from resections in Japan or China, 2014–2017. Macro-dissection enriched premalignant or tumor cells before nucleic acid extraction. Germline values: CDR1 SQVTM, CDR2 ANQGSEA. This CDR3 is built from 11 residues. The V end was cut by 0 bases, the J end by 8 bases, with 7 bases between. Clones were sequenced by immunoSEQ multiplex PCR, and TCRdb holds only the in-frame ones, with some missing. The sample contains over 3,000 clones, almost 85% of which appear only once. This clone has a single count. The antigen is not known. The chain employs TRBV29-1 and TRBJ1-2; no definite D call. Sequencing input: FFPE invasive lung adenocarcinoma tissue. The sequence came from a person aged 45 to 59 with lung adenocarcinoma. CDR3 loop: CSVEERVGYTF. The DNA of the CDR3 is TGCAGCGTTGAAGAAAGGGTAGGCTACACCTTC.